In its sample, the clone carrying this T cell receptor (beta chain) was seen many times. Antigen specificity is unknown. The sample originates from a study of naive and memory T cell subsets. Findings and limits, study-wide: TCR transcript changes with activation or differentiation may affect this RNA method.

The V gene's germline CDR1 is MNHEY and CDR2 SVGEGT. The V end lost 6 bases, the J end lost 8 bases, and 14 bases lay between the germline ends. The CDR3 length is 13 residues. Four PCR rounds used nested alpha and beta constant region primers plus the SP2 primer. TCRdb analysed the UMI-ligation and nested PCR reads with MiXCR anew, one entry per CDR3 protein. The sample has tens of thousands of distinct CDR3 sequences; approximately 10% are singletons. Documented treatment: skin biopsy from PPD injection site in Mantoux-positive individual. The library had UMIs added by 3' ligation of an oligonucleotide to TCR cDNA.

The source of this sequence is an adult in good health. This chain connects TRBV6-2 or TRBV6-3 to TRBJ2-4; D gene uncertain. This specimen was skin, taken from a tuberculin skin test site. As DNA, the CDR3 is TGTGCCAGCAGGTCCTTGATCGGGCACATTCAGTACTTC. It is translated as CASRSLIGHIQYF.